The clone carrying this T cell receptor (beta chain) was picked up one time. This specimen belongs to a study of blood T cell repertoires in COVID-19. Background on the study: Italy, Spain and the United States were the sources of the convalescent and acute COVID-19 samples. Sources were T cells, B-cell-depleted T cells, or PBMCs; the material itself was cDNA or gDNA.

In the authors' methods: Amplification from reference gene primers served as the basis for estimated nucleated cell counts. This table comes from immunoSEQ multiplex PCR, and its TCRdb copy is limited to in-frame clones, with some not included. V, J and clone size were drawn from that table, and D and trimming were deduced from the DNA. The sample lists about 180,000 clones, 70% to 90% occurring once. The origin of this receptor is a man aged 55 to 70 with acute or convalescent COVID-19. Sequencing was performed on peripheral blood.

This CDR3 reads CASSVVGTSAHNEQFF. The CDR3 DNA is TGTGCCAGCAGCGTAGTCGGGACTAGCGCACACAATGAGCAGTTCTTC. V usage is TRBV9 and J usage is TRBJ2-1, with TRBD2 matching 10 bases. The J segment lost 5 bases and the V segment lost 0 bases, leaving 5 bases of the junction unmatched. The CDR3 is 16 residues long. Germline CDR1 and CDR2: SGDLS and YYNGEE. Variable domain in full (rest from reference TRBV9 and TRBJ2-1): DSGVTQTPKHLITATGQRVTLRCSPRSGDLSVYWYQQSLDQGLQFLIQYYNGEERAKGNILERFSAQQFPDLHSELNLSSLELGDSALYFCASSVVGTSAHNEQFFGPGTRLTVL.